Listed below are T cell receptor beta chains from one sample, sequenced in a study of regulatory T cells in long-lasting Graves disease. TCRdb reanalysed the multiplex PCR reads using MiXCR and keeps one entry per CDR3 protein. Of 500,000 to 800,000 distinct CDR3 sequences listed, roughly 30% are singletons. Here the sequenced sample was peripheral blood mononuclear cells (PBMCs), taken when the disease was refractory, from a patient treated with antithyroid drugs. These receptors came from a female donor with Graves disease. The CDR3 runs from the conserved cysteine through the conserved F or W. Each record gives: clone size, D gene, V gene, J gene, CDR3 length, CDR3 DNA, CDR3 protein. The D gene is left open where the match is weak. A row's size may be missing; if present it is once, few, many or a size class.

few	TRBD2	TRBV19	TRBJ2-7	13	TGTGCCACCGGGACTACTCGCTCCTACGAGCAGTACTTC	CATGTTRSYEQYF
-	TRBD1	TRBV27	TRBJ1-2	14	TGTGCCAGCAGTTTAAGTGGGACAGGGGATGGCTACACCTTC	CASSLSGTGDGYTF
many	-	TRBV2	TRBJ1-2	13	TGTGCCAGCAGCGGAGAGGGGGGGCTGGACGACACCTTC	CASSGEGGLDDTF
-	-	TRBV29-1	TRBJ1-6	13	TGCAGCGTTGGCGCGTCGGGGTCCTCACCCCTCCACTTT	CSVGASGSSPLHF
-	-	TRBV7-2	TRBJ1-2	14	TGTGCCAGCAGCTCAGGGTACGCCGCGAATGGCTACACCTTC	CASSSGYAANGYTF
few	-	TRBV3-1	TRBJ2-5	15	TGTGCCAGCAGCCCCGGAGGACAGCTCAAGGAGACCCAGTACTTC	CASSPGGQLKETQYF
-	TRBD1	TRBV7-9	TRBJ1-3	15	TGTGCCAGCAGCCCGCAAAACAGGGGTCGAAACACCATATATTTT	CASSPQNRGRNTIYF
few	-	TRBV20-1	TRBJ2-5	14	TGCAGTGCTCTATGGGCAGGGGCAGATGAGACCCAGTACTTC	CSALWAGADETQYF
-	-	TRBV6-1	TRBJ2-5	17	TGTGCCAGCAGTAACTTGGCCGAGGGGTTCTGCAAAGAGACCCAGTACTTC	CASSNLAEGFCKETQYF
few	-	TRBV9	TRBJ1-1	11	TGTGCCAGCAGCGGCGGGACAAGGGCTTTCTTT	CASSGGTRAFF
-	TRBD2	TRBV3-1	TRBJ2-2	15	TGTGCCAGCAGCCCACGGACTAGTCACACCGGGGAGCTGTTTTTT	CASSPRTSHTGELFF
-	-	TRBV20-1	TRBJ1-1	12	TGCAGTGCTATGGACGGGGACACTGAAGCTTTCTTT	CSAMDGDTEAFF